This note documents a single TCR beta chain sequence. Its antigen is still unknown. The length of the CDR3 is 15 residues. Germline V gene data show CDR1 as MNHEY and CDR2 as SVGEGT. Trimming removed 7 bases at V and 9 bases at J, with 22 bases between. This record comes from a study of T-cell reconstitution after alpha-beta-depleted transplantation in children. Study conclusions and caveats: After transplant, high TCRbeta diversity at day 60 in some patients arose from surviving recipient T cells and thymic progenitors. The study reportedly traced alpha-beta T cells about two months after transplant to several hundred expanded graft clones. Diversity and T-cell counts at one year after transplant derived mostly from new T cells.

Unique molecular identifiers were incorporated during preparation of the TCRbeta library. TCRdb reprocessed the PCR reads via MiXCR and lists one record per CDR3 protein. The data show roughly 180,000 distinct CDR3 sequences, roughly 11% seen once. This sequence originates from a boy aged 2 to 9 with acute myeloid leukemia, due to receive a stem cell transplant. The sequences come from PBMCs, collected before TCRalphabeta/CD19-depleted stem cell transplant. The V and J genes are TRBV6-2 or TRBV6-3 and TRBJ2-1; D might be TRBD2 (6 bases). The CDR3 protein is CASTRHLGGSGEQFF. The CDR3, as DNA: TGTGCCAGCACCCGACACTTGGGAGGTTCGGGTGAGCAGTTCTTC.